This is a list of T cell receptor beta chains from one sample in a study of T cells in Graves' hyperthyroidism and ophthalmopathy. Each CDR3 protein gets one entry after TCRdb re-called the multiplex PCR reads with MiXCR. The repertoire has 40,000 to 60,000 distinct CDR3 sequences, 45% to 65% of them found once; the top ten carry roughly a third. Specimen: peripheral blood or thyroid tissue (not recorded which). The receptors stem from a man between 18 and 29 years old with Graves' hyperthyroidism. CDR3s include the opening cysteine and the closing phenylalanine or tryptophan. D genes are given only for firm matches. Size is stated for part of the rows, as once, few or many counts, or as a class when the clone is expanded.

cdr3_length	clone_size	d_call	j_call	v_call	cdr3_nt	cdr3_aa
16	once	TRBD1	TRBJ1-5	TRBV7-2	TGTGCCAGCAGCTTAGGGGGCCAGGGGGCCTGGCAGCCCCAGCATTTT	CASSLGGQGAWQPQHF
13	NA	NA	TRBJ1-6	TRBV14	TGTGCCAGCAGCCAACAGGGGTATTCACCCCTCCACTTT	CASSQQGYSPLHF
13	NA	NA	TRBJ1-3	TRBV15	TGTGCCACCAGCAGAGTCGCCGGAAACACCATATATTTT	CATSRVAGNTIYF
14	NA	TRBD2	TRBJ2-5	TRBV12-3/TRBV12-4	TGTGCCAGCACCCGTCGACTAGCGGGAGAGACCCAGTACTTC	CASTRRLAGETQYF
15	many	TRBD2	TRBJ2-5	TRBV9	TGTGCCAGCAGCGTAGGTGCCAGGGAGGGGGAGACCCAGTACTTC	CASSVGAREGETQYF
13	few	NA	TRBJ2-5	TRBV7-3	TGTGCCAGCAGCCTACAGGCGTCGGAGACCCAGTACTTC	CASSLQASETQYF
13	NA	NA	TRBJ1-6	TRBV7-3	TGTGCCAGCAGCCTAAACCAGCGTTCACCCCTCCACTTT	CASSLNQRSPLHF
13	many	NA	TRBJ2-7	TRBV4-3	TGCGCCAGCAGCCAAGTACAGGGCTACGAGCAGTACTTC	CASSQVQGYEQYF
14	medium-sized	NA	TRBJ2-7	TRBV9	TGTGCCAGCAGCGCCCAGGCCGGGGCGCTTGAGCAGTACTTC	CASSAQAGALEQYF
15	many	TRBD1	TRBJ2-7	TRBV27	TGTGCCAGCAGCGGATCGGGACAGGACTACTACGAGCAGTACTTC	CASSGSGQDYYEQYF
12	many	NA	TRBJ2-3	TRBV12-3/TRBV12-4	TGTGCCAGCAGGACTGAGGCGGATACGCAGTATTTT	CASRTEADTQYF
14	NA	NA	TRBJ2-7	TRBV7-9	TGTGCCAGCAGCTTACCCATTAACTCCTACGAGCAGTACTTC	CASSLPINSYEQYF
13	NA	NA	TRBJ1-1	TRBV7-9	TGTGCCAGCAGCTTAGCACATAACACTGAAGCTTTCTTT	CASSLAHNTEAFF
13	once	TRBD1	TRBJ1-6	TRBV7-8	TGTGCCAGCAGCCTGGGACAGGGACCACCCCTCCACTTT	CASSLGQGPPLHF
16	few	NA	TRBJ2-5	TRBV11-3	TGTGCCAGCAGCTCGCCATTCGACGCCCTGCGAGAGACCCAGTACTTC	CASSSPFDALRETQYF
13	many	NA	TRBJ2-5	TRBV5-1	TGCGCCAGCAGCCCGGGGGGCAAAGAGACCCAGTACTTC	CASSPGGKETQYF
15	NA	NA	TRBJ2-5	TRBV4-3	TGCGCCAGCAGCCAAGATTGGGGGGGACAGGAGACCCAGTACTTC	CASSQDWGGQETQYF
17	many	TRBD2	TRBJ2-7	TRBV9	TGTGCCAGCAGCGTAGGCGGAGCAGCGGGGGATAACTACGAGCAGTACTTC	CASSVGGAAGDNYEQYF
14	once	NA	TRBJ2-2	TRBV7-2	TGTGCCAGCAGCTCAGAAATCAGTTTCGGGGAGCTGTTTTTC	CASSSEISFGELFF
15	once	TRBD2	TRBJ2-2	TRBV29-1	TGCAGCGTCGCCCCAGTAACTAGCGGAGCCGGGGAGCTGTTTTTT	CSVAPVTSGAGELFF
14	many	TRBD1	TRBJ2-3	TRBV15	TGTGCCACCGTACAGGGGTGGGGAACAGATACGCAGTATTTT	CATVQGWGTDTQYF
18	many	TRBD1	TRBJ1-1	TRBV4-3	TGCGCCAGCAGCCGCTACTACACAGGGGGCGGATTGAACACTGAAGCTTTCTTT	CASSRYYTGGGLNTEAFF
14	many	TRBD1	TRBJ2-7	TRBV2	TGTGCCAGCAGAACGGACAGGAGTACCTACGAGCAGTACTTC	CASRTDRSTYEQYF
14	NA	NA	TRBJ1-6	TRBV7-9	TGTGCCAGCAGCTCCGGGGGAGATAATTCACCCCTCCACTTT	CASSSGGDNSPLHF
10	many	NA	TRBJ1-3	TRBV2	TGTGCCAGTTCCCGCGACACCATATATTTT	CASSRDTIYF
12	NA	NA	TRBJ1-1	TRBV29-1	TGCAGCGTTCCCACAGGGAACACTGAAGCTTTCTTT	CSVPTGNTEAFF
14	NA	NA	TRBJ2-7	TRBV7-8	TGTGCCAGCAGCTTACAGGGGCTCACCTACGAGCAGTACTTC	CASSLQGLTYEQYF
13	many	NA	TRBJ2-5	TRBV12-3/TRBV12-4	TGTGCCAGCAGTTTTGTGGACCAAGAGACCCAGTACTTC	CASSFVDQETQYF
14	medium-sized	TRBD1	TRBJ1-1	TRBV10-3	TGTGCCATCAGTGGGAGAACAGGGGGCACTGAAGCTTTCTTT	CAISGRTGGTEAFF
16	NA	NA	TRBJ2-5	TRBV7-2	TGTGCCAGCAACTGGGCAGGCGGGGCCGTACAAGGGACCCAGTACTTC	CASNWAGGAVQGTQYF
15	NA	NA	TRBJ2-3	TRBV5-1	TGCGCCAGCAGCTTAACTAGCAGATCCACAGATATGCAGTATTTT	CASSLTSRSTDMQYF
12	many	NA	TRBJ2-7	TRBV6-5	TGTGCCAGCAGTTACCGGGGGTCCGAGCAGTACTTC	CASSYRGSEQYF
13	NA	NA	TRBJ1-5	TRBV28	TGTGCCAGCAGTCCTTGGGGTCGTCAGCCCCAGCATTTT	CASSPWGRQPQHF
14	few	NA	TRBJ2-2	TRBV20-1	TGCAGTGCTATGGGCAGGGCGAACACCGGGGAGCTGTTTTTT	CSAMGRANTGELFF
12	NA	NA	TRBJ2-1	TRBV9	TGTGCCAGCAGCCGGGGGGCGTATGAGCAGTTCTTC	CASSRGAYEQFF
14	NA	NA	TRBJ1-1	TRBV10-3	TGTGCCATCAGTGGGGCAGCGCCGAACACTGAAGCTTTCTTT	CAISGAAPNTEAFF
18	NA	TRBD2	TRBJ2-7	TRBV7-2	TGTGCCAGCAGCCAAAATCCCCGGGGGAGCGGGGGCTCCTACGAGCAGTACTTC	CASSQNPRGSGGSYEQYF
14	NA	TRBD1	TRBJ1-2	TRBV24-1	TGTGCCACCAGTGATCGAGGGGGCAACTATGGCTACACCTTC	CATSDRGGNYGYTF
12	NA	NA	TRBJ1-2	TRBV6-1	TGTGCCAGTCGCGCGGGGAGCTATGGCTACACCTTC	CASRAGSYGYTF
15	NA	NA	TRBJ1-3	TRBV24-1	TGTGCCACCAGTGATGCCGGGGGCGGGGGAAACACCATATATTTT	CATSDAGGGGNTIYF
13	NA	NA	TRBJ1-2	TRBV2	TGTGCCACCAGTGAAGGGGAGGGCCTCGGCTACACCTTC	CATSEGEGLGYTF
13	NA	TRBD1	TRBJ1-2	TRBV7-3	TGTGCCAGCAGCTTTGGACAGGGCTTACCCTACACCTTC	CASSFGQGLPYTF
16	NA	NA	TRBJ2-7	TRBV5-1	TGCGCCAGCAGCTTTTCCCCCCACAAGATCTCCTACGAGCAGTACTTC	CASSFSPHKISYEQYF
12	NA	NA	TRBJ2-7	TRBV5-5	TGTGCCAGCAGCTTGGGGACCTGCGAGCGGTACTTC	CASSLGTCERYF
15	NA	NA	TRBJ2-2	TRBV14	TGTGCCAGCAGCCCTCGGACAGGGAGGGCCGGGGAGCTGTTTTTT	CASSPRTGRAGELFF